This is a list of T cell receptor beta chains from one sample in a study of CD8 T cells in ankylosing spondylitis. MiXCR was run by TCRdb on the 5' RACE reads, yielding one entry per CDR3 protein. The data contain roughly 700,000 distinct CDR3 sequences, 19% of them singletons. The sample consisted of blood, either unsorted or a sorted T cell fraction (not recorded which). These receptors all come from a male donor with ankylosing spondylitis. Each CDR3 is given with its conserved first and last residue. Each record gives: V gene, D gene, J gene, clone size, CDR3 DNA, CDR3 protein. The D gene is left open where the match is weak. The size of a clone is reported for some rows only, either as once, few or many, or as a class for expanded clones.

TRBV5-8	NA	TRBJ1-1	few	TGTGCCAGCAGCTTGCACCGGACCACTGAAGCTTTCTTT	CASSLHRTTEAFF
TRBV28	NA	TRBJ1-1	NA	TGTGCCAGCAGTTTAGGACAGCCGCCTGAAGCTTTCTTT	CASSLGQPPEAFF
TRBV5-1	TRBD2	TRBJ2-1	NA	TGCGCCAGCAGCGATCCGACTAGCGGGAGTACCTTCTGGGAGCAGTTCTTC	CASSDPTSGSTFWEQFF
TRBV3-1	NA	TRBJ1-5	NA	TGTGCCAGCAGCGACCAGAAGTATAGCAATCAGCCCCAGCATTTT	CASSDQKYSNQPQHF
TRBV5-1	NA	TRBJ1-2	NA	TGCGCCAGCAGCGAAACAAATGTTGGGGGTGGCTACACCTTC	CASSETNVGGGYTF
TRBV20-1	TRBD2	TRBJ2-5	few	TGCAGTGCTAGGTCGGCTAGCGGGGGCCAAGAGACCCAGTACTTC	CSARSASGGQETQYF
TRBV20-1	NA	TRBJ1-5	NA	TGCAGTGCTAGAGTGGGGGGGCGCAATCAGCCCCAGCATTTT	CSARVGGRNQPQHF
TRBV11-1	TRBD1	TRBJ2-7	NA	TGTGCCAGCAGCCCGGGACAGGGGTTTTACTCCTACGAGCAGTACTTC	CASSPGQGFYSYEQYF
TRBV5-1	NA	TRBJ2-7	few	TGCGCCAGCAGGCAGTCCTACGAGCAGTACTTC	CASRQSYEQYF
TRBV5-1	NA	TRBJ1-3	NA	TGCGCCAGCAGCCAGGGGACCACTGGAAACACCATATATTTT	CASSQGTTGNTIYF
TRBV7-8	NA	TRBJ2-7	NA	TGTGACAGCAGCTTAGTGGAGGACCTCTCCTACGAGCAGTACTTC	CDSSLVEDLSYEQYF
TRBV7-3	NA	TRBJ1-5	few	TGTGCCAGCAGCTTAATAGTAGGGTCGAACGGCAATCAGCCCCAGCATTTT	CASSLIVGSNGNQPQHF
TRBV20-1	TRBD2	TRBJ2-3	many	TGCAGTACTAGCGGGAGAGGGCAAGCAGATACGCAGTATTTT	CSTSGRGQADTQYF
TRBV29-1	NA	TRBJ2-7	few	TGCAGCGTTGAGAAGGGCACCGGAGGAGAGCAGTACTTC	CSVEKGTGGEQYF
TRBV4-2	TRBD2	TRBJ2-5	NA	TGTGCCAGCAGCCAAGATGCCACTAGCGGGGGAAAGTACCAAGAGACCCAGTACTTC	CASSQDATSGGKYQETQYF
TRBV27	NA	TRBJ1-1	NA	TGTGCCAGCAGTCCCCACGAGCAAAGGAACACTGAAGCTTTCTTT	CASSPHEQRNTEAFF
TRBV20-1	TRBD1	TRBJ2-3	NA	TGCAGTGCTAGTTCTCGGGGACAGGGAAGCACAGATACGCAGTATTTT	CSASSRGQGSTDTQYF
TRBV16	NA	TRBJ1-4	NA	TGTGCCAGCAGCCAGATACAGGGACCTAAGGAAAAACTGTTTTTT	CASSQIQGPKEKLFF
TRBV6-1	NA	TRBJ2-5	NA	TGTGCCAGCAGGGCAGCGGGCGCCCAAGAGACCCAGTACTTC	CASRAAGAQETQYF
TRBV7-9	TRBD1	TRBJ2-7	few	TGTGCCAGCATCGGGAAGGGACAGTCCTACGAGCAGTACTTC	CASIGKGQSYEQYF
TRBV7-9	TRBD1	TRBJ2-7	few	TGTGCCAGCAGCACCGGGACAGGCATCATGGGGTACGAGCAGTACTTC	CASSTGTGIMGYEQYF
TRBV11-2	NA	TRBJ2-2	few	TGTGCCAGCAGCTCCCCGGACGGGGAGCTGTTTTTT	CASSSPDGELFF
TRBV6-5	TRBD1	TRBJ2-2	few	TGTGCCAGCAGTTCGGCCCCGGGACAGAAGAACACCGGGGAGCTGTTTTTT	CASSSAPGQKNTGELFF
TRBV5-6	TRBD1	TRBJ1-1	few	TGTGCCAGCAGCTGGACAGGGAAGGAGGGGCCTGAAGCTTTCTTT	CASSWTGKEGPEAFF
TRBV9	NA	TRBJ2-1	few	TGTGCCAGCAGCTTCGAGAAGTCCTGGAATGAGCAGTTCTTC	CASSFEKSWNEQFF
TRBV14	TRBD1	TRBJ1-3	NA	TGTGCCAGCAGCCAGTCCGGGACAGGCTCTGGAAACACCATATATTTT	CASSQSGTGSGNTIYF
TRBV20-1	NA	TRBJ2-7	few	TGCAGTGCCAGGGGGGAAGGGGGACCCCATACGGAGCAGTACTTC	CSARGEGGPHTEQYF
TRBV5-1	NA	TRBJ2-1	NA	TGCGCCAGCAGCTTGGTGCGCGAACCCTACAATGAGCAGTTCTTC	CASSLVREPYNEQFF
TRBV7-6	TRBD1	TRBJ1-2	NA	TGTGCCAGCAGCTTAGACGTTCAGGGGGCGCGGGGCTACACCTTC	CASSLDVQGARGYTF
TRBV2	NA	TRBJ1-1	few	TGTGCCAGCAGCCTGCGGTTTCCCGAGGGGACATCTATGAACACTGAAGCTTTCTTT	CASSLRFPEGTSMNTEAFF
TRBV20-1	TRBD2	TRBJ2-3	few	TGCAGTGCAACAGCGGGGGGGCCAGATACGCAGTATTTT	CSATAGGPDTQYF
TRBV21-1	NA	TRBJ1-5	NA	TGTGCCGTCGCGGACAGTCCGTATAGCAATCAGCCCCAGCATTTT	CAVADSPYSNQPQHF
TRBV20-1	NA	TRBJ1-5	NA	TGCAGTGCTAGTGCAGGGTCTAGCAATCAGCCCCAGCATTTT	CSASAGSSNQPQHF
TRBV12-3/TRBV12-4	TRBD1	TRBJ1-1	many	TGTGCCAGCAGTCCCAGACAGGGCCTGAACACTGAAGCTTTCTTT	CASSPRQGLNTEAFF
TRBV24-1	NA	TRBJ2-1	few	TGTGCCACCAGTGATTTGCTAGGAGGGAACGAGCAGTTCTTC	CATSDLLGGNEQFF
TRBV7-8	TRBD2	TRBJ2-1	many	TGTGCCACCTTACCGGAGGTAGCGGGAGGAATTGAGCAGTTCTTC	CATLPEVAGGIEQFF